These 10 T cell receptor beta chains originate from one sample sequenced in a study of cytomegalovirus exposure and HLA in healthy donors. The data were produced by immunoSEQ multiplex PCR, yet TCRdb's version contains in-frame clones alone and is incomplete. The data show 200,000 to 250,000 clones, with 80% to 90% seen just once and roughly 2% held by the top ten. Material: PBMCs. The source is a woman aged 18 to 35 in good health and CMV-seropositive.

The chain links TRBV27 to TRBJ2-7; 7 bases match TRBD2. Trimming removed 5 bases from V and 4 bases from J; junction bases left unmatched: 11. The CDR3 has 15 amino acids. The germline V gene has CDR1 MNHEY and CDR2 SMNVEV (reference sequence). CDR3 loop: CASSTSPSGNYEQYF. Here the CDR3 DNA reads TGTGCCAGCAGTACCTCCCCTAGCGGTAATTACGAGCAGTACTTC.

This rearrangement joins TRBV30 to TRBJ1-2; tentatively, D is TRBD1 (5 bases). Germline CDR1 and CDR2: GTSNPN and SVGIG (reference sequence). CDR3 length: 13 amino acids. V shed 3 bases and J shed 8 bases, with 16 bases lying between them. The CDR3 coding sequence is TGTGCCTGGAGCTCGGGCAGGGCTTCGGGCTACACCTTC. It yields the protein CAWSSGRASGYTF.

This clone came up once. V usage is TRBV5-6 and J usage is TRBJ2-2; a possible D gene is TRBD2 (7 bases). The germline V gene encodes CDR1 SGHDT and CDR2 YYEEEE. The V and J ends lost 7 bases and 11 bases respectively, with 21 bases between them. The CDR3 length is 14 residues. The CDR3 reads CASGGAGHRQELFF. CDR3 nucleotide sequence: TGTGCCAGCGGGGGGGCGGGACACCGGCAAGAGCTGTTTTTT.

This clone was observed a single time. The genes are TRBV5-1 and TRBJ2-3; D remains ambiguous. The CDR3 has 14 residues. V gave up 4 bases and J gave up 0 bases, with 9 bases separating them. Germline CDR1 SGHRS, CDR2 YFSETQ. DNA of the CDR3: TGCGCCAGCAGCAACAGACCAAGCACAGATACGCAGTATTTT. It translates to CASSNRPSTDTQYF. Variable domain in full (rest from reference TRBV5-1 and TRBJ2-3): KAGVTQTPRYLIKTRGQQVTLSCSPISGHRSVSWYQQTPGQGLQFLFEYFSETQRNKGNFPGRFSGRQFSNSRSEMNVSTLELGDSALYLCASSNRPSTDTQYFGPGTRLTVL.

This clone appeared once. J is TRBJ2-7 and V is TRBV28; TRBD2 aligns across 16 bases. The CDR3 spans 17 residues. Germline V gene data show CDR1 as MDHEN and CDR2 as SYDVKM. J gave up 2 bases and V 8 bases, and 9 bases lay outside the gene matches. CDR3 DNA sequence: TGTGCCAGCCTCCCCGGGACTAGCGGGAGGGGTCCCTACGAGCAGTACTTC. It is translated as CASLPGTSGRGPYEQYF.

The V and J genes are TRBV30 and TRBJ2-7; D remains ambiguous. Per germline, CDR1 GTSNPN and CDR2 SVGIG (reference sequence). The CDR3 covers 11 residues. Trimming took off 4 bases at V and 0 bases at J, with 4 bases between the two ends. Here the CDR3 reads CAWTGSYEQYF. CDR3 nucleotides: TGTGCCTGGACGGGCTCCTACGAGCAGTACTTC.

This chain's CDR3 is CASSSQGAGDYGYTF. CDR3 coding DNA: TGTGCCAGCAGTTCTCAGGGGGCTGGGGACTATGGCTACACCTTC. J is TRBJ1-2 and V is TRBV28; 8 nucleotides line up with TRBD1. The germline CDR1 and CDR2 sequences are MDHEN and SYDVKM. The CDR3 consists of 15 residues. Trimming cost V 4 bases and J 3 bases; bases outside gene matches: 7.

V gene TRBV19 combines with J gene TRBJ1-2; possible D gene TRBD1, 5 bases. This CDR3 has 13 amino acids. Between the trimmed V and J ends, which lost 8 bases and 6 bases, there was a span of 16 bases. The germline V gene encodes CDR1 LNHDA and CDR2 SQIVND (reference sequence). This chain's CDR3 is CASYQGGHHGYTF. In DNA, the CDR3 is TGTGCCAGTTACCAGGGAGGCCATCATGGCTACACCTTC.

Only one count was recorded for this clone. DNA for the CDR3: TGTGCCAGCAGTCCGGGACAAACCCCCCAAGTTTACGAGCAGTACTTC. The encoded protein is CASSPGQTPQVYEQYF. This chain joins TRBV28 and TRBJ2-7, with D tentatively TRBD1 (6 bases). Trimming removed 5 bases from V and 4 bases from J, with 21 bases in between. The CDR3 totals 16 residues. Germline values: CDR1 MDHEN, CDR2 SYDVKM.

The CDR3 DNA reads TGCAGCGTTGAAGGACTATCGAGGCTGGAGACCCAGTACTTC. Protein: CSVEGLSRLETQYF. The V and J genes are TRBV29-1 and TRBJ2-5; tentative D call: TRBD2 (5 bases). This CDR3 region has 14 residues. Germline V gene sequence: CDR1 SQVTM, CDR2 ANQGSEA. The germline V and J ends were trimmed by 1 base and 5 bases, with 14 bases remaining between them.